The 6 T cell receptor beta chains below all came from one sample that was sequenced in a study of T-cell memory formation after mild COVID-19. TCRdb analysed the 5' RACE reads with MiXCR anew, one entry per CDR3 protein. The sample holds 250,000 or so distinct CDR3 sequences, roughly 18% seen once. Source material: PBMCs or a T cell subset sorted from them (not recorded which). The receptors were gathered from a man aged 18 to 30 who had mild COVID-19 (a few samples of this study predate the infection). Cell type and time point are not known.

There are many counts of this clonotype. The rearrangement uses TRBV12-3 or TRBV12-4 and TRBJ2-3; D unresolved. The length of the CDR3 is 12 residues. V lost 6 bases, J lost 5 bases, and 9 bases lay in between. CDR3 in amino acids: CASSPDRDTQYF. As DNA, the CDR3 is TGTGCCAGCAGCCCGGACCGAGATACGCAGTATTTT.

The V call is TRBV18, the J call TRBJ2-7, with D hard to call. This CDR3 comprises 14 residues. CDR1 is KGHSH, CDR2 LQKENI, per germline. V lost 3 bases, J lost 0 bases, and 9 bases lay in between. In nucleotides, the CDR3 is TGTGCCAGCTCACCCTCCGGTTTCTCCTACGAGCAGTACGTC. Translation gives CASSPSGFSYEQYV.

This clonotype was seen at least ten times. The J gene is TRBJ1-4, the V gene TRBV10-3, with a possible D match to TRBD1 (5 bases). The germline V gene encodes CDR1 ENHRY and CDR2 SYGVKD. The CDR3 consists of 14 residues. Deletions cut 2 bases from V and 7 bases from J, with 11 bases between. CDR3 DNA sequence: TGTGCCATCAGTGAGGTCCAGGGCGGTGAAAAACTGTTTTTT. Translated, it gives CAISEVQGGEKLFF.

The rearrangement uses TRBV7-8 and TRBJ2-3; the D call may be TRBD1 or TRBD2 (5 bases each). CDR1 and CDR2 from the germline V gene are SGHVS and FQNEAQ. The length of the CDR3 is 15 residues. Trimming stripped 3 bases from V and 5 bases from J, with 15 bases between. Here the CDR3 reads CASSFMRGAEDTQYF. For the CDR3, the DNA is TGTGCCAGCAGCTTTATGAGAGGGGCGGAAGATACGCAGTATTTT. Using reference TRBV7-8 and TRBJ2-3 for the parts outside the CDR3, the full variable domain is GAGVSQSPRYKVAKRGQDVALRCDPISGHVSLFWYQQALGQGPEFLTYFQNEAQLDKSGLPSDRFFAERPEGSVSTLKIQRTQQEDSAVYLCASSFMRGAEDTQYFGPGTRLTVL.

This clonotype was counted a few times. The chain carries TRBV4-3 and TRBJ2-5, with 10 bases matching TRBD2. Germline-derived CDR1 and CDR2 are LGHNA and YSLEER. V lost 3 bases, J lost 5 bases, and 12 bases stayed unmatched. The CDR3 loop spans 17 amino acids. The chain's CDR3 is CASSHGLAGEQGETQYF. CDR3 nucleotides: TGCGCCAGCAGCCATGGGCTAGCGGGGGAACAGGGTGAGACCCAGTACTTC.

This clonotype was seen many times. The chain employs TRBV7-2 and TRBJ2-3, with D perhaps matching TRBD2 (6 bases). V dropped 0 bases and J dropped 3 bases, with 7 bases sitting between them. The CDR3 covers 14 residues. CDR1 SGHTA and CDR2 FQGNSA come from the germline V gene. The CDR3 DNA reads as TGTGCCAGCAGCTTAGCCCGGGGGACAGATACGCAGTATTTT. This sequence encodes CASSLARGTDTQYF. Full variable domain (outside the CDR3, taken from reference TRBV7-2 and TRBJ2-3): GAGVSQSPSNKVTEKGKDVELRCDPISGHTALYWYRQSLGQGLEFLIYFQGNSAPDKSGLPSDRFSAERTGGSVSTLTIQRTQQEDSAVYLCASSLARGTDTQYFGPGTRLTVL.